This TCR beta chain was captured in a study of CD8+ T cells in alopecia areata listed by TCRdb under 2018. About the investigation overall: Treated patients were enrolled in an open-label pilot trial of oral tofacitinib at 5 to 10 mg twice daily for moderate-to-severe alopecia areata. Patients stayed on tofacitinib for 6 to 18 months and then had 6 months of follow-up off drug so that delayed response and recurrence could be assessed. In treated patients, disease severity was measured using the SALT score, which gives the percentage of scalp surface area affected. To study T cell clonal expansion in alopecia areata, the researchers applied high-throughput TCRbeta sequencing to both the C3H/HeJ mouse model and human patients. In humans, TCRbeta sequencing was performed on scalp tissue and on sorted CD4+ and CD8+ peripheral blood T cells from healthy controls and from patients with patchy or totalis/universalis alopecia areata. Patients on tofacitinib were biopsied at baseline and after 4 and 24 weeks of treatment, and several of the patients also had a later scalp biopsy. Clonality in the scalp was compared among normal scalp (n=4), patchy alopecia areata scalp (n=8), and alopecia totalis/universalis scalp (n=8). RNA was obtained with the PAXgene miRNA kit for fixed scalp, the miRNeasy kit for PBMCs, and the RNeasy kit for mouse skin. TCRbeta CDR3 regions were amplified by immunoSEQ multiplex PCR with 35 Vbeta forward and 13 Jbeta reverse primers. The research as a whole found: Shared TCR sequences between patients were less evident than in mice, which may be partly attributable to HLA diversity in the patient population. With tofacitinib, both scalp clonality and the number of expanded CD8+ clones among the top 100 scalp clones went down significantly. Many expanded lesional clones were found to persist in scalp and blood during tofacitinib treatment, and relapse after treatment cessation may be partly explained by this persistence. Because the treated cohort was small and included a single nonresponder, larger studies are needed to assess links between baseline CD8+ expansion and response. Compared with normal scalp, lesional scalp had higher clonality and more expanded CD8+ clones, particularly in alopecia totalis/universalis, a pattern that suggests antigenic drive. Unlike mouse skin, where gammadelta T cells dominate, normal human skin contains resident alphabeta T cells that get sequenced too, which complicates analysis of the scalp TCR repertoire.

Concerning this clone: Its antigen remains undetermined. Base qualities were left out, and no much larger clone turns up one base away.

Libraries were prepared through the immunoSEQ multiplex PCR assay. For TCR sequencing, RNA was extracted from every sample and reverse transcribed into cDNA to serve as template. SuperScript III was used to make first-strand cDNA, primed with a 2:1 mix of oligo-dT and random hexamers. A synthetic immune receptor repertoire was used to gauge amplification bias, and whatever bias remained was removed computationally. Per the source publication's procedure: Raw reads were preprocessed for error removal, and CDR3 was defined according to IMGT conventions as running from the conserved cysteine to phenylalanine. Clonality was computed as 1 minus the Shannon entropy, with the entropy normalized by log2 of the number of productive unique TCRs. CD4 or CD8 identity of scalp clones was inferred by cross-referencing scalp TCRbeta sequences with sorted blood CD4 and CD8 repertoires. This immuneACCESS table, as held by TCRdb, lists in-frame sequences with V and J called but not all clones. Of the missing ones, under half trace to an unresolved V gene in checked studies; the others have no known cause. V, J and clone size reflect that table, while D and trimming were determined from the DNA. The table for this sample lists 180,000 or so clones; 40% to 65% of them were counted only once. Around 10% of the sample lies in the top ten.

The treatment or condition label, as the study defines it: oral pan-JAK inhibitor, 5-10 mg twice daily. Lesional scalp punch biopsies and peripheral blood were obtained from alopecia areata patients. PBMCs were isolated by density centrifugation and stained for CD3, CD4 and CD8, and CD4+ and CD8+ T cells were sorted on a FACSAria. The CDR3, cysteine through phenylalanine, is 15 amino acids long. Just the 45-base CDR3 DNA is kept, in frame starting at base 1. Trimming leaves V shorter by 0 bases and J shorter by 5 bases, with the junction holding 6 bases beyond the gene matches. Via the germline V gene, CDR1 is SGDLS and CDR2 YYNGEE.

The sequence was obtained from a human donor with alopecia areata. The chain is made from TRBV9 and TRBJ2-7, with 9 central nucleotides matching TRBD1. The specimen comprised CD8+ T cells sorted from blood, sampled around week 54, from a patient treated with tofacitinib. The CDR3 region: CASSVGGQGFNEQYF. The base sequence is TGTGCCAGCAGCGTAGGGGGACAGGGATTCAACGAGCAGTACTTC.